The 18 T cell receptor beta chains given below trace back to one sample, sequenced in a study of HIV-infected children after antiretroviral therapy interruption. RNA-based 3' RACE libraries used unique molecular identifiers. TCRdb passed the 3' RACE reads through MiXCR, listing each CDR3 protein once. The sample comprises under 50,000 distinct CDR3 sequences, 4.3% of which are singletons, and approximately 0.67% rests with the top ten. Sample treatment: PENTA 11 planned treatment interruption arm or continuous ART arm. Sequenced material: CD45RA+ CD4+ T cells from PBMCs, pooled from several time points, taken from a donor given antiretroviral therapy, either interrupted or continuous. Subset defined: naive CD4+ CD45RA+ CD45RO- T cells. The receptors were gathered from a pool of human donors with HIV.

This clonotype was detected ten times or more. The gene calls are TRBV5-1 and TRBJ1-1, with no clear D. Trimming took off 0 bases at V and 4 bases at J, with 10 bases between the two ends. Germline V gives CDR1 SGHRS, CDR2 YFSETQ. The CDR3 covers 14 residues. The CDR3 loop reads CASSLGEGGTEAFF. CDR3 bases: TGCGCCAGCAGCTTGGGGGAAGGCGGCACTGAAGCTTTCTTT. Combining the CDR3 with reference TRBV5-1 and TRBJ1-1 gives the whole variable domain KAGVTQTPRYLIKTRGQQVTLSCSPISGHRSVSWYQQTPGQGLQFLFEYFSETQRNKGNFPGRFSGRQFSNSRSEMNVSTLELGDSALYLCASSLGEGGTEAFFGQGTRLTVV.

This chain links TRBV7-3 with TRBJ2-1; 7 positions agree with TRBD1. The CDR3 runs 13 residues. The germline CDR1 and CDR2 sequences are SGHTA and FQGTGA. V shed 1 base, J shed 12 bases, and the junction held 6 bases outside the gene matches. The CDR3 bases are TGTGCCAGCAGCTTAAACAGGGGTAAGGCGCAGTTCTTC. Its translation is CASSLNRGKAQFF.

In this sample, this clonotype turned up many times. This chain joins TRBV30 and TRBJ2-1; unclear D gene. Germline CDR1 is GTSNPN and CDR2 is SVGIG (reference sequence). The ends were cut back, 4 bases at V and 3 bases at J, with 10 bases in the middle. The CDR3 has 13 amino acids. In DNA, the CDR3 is TGTGCCTGGACCGAGAACAGCTACAATGAGCAGTTCTTC. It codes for CAWTENSYNEQFF. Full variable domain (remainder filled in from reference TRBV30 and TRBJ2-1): SQTIHQWPATLVQPVGSPLSLECTVEGTSNPNLYWYRQAAGRGLQLLFYSVGIGQISSEVPQNLSASRPQDRQFILSSKKLLLSDSGFYLCAWTENSYNEQFFGPGTRLTVL.

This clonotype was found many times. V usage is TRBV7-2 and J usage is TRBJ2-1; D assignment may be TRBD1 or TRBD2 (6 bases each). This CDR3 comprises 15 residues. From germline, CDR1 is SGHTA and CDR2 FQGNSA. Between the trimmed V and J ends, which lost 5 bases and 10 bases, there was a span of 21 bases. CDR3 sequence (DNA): TGTGCCAGCAGCCCCCGCGAAAGAGGGGGGTTGGAGCAGTTCTTC. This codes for CASSPRERGGLEQFF. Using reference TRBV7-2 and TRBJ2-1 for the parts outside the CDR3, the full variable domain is GAGVSQSPSNKVTEKGKDVELRCDPISGHTALYWYRQSLGQGLEFLIYFQGNSAPDKSGLPSDRFSAERTGGSVSTLTIQRTQQEDSAVYLCASSPRERGGLEQFFGPGTRLTVL.

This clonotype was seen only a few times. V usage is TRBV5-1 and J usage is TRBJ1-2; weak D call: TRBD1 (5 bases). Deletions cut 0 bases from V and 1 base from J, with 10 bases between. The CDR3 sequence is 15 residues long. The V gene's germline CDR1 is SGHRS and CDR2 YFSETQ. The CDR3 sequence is CASSLGTGFNYGYTF. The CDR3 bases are TGCGCCAGCAGCTTGGGTACAGGCTTTAACTATGGCTACACCTTC.

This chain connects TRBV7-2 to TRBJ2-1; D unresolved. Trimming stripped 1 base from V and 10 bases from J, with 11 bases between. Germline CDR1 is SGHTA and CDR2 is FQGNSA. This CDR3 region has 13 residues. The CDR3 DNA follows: TGTGCCAGCAGCTTAGAAAGGACCCAAGAGCAGTTCTTC. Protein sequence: CASSLERTQEQFF.

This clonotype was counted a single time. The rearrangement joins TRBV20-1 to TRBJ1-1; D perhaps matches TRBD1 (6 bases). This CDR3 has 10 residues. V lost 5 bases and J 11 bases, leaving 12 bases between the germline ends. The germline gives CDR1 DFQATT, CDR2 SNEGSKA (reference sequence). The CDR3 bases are TGCAGTGCTGATACAGGGCGCGCTTTCTTT. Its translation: CSADTGRAFF.

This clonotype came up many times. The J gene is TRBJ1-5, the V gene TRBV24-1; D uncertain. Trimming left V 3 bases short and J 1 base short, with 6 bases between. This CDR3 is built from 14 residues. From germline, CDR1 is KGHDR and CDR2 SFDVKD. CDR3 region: CATSDDTSNQPQHF. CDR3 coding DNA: TGTGCCACCAGTGATGACACGAGCAATCAGCCCCAGCATTTT.

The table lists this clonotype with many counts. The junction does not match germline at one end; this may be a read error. The CDR3 DNA reads TGTGCCAGCAGTGAAGCGCTTCGGGGACAGGGGGATTGGGCCTTC. Translated, it gives CASSEALRGQGDWAF. This rearrangement joins TRBV2 to TRBJ1-2; 11 bases are a match to TRBD1. The CDR3 totals 15 residues. Germline V gives CDR1 SNHLY, CDR2 FYNNEI.

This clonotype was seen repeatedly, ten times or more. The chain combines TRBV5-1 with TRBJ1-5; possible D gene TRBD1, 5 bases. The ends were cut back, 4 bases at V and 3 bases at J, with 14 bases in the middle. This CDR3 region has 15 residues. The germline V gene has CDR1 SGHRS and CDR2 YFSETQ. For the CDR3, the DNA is TGCGCCAGCAGCCTAACAGAGGGGATCAATCAGCCCCAGCATTTT. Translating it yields CASSLTEGINQPQHF.

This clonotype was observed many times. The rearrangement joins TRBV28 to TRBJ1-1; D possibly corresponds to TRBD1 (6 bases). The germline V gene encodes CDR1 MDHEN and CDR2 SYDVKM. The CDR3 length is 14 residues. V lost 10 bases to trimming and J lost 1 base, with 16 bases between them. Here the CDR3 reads CATTGGGGNTEAFF. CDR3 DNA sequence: TGTGCCACGACAGGAGGAGGGGGGAACACTGAAGCTTTCTTT.

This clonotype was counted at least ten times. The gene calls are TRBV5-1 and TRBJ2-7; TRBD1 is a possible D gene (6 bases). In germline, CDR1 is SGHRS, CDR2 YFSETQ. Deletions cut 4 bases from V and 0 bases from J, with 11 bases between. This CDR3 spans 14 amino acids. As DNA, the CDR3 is TGCGCCAGCAGCCCGGACAGAGTCTCCTACGAGCAGTACTTC. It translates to CASSPDRVSYEQYF. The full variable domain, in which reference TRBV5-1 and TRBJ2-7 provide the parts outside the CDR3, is KAGVTQTPRYLIKTRGQQVTLSCSPISGHRSVSWYQQTPGQGLQFLFEYFSETQRNKGNFPGRFSGRQFSNSRSEMNVSTLELGDSALYLCASSPDRVSYEQYFGPGTRLTVT.

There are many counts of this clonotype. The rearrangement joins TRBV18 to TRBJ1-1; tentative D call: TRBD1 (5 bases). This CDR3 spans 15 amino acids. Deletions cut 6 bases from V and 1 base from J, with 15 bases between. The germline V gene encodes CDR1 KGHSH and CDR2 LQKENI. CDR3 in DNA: TGTGCCAGCTCCCAGGGTATTCTCCCGAACACTGAAGCTTTCTTT. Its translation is CASSQGILPNTEAFF. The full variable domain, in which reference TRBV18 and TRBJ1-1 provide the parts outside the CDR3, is NAGVMQNPRHLVRRRGQEARLRCSPMKGHSHVYWYRQLPEEGLKFMVYLQKENIIDESGMPKERFSAEFPKEGPSILRIQQVVRGDSAAYFCASSQGILPNTEAFFGQGTRLTVV.

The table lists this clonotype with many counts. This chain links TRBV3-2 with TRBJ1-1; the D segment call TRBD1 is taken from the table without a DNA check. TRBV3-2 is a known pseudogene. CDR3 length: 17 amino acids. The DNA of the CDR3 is TGTGCCAGCAGCCAAAGATCGGTGGGGGGGCTTAACACTGAAGCTTTCTTT. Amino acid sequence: CASSQRSVGGLNTEAFF.

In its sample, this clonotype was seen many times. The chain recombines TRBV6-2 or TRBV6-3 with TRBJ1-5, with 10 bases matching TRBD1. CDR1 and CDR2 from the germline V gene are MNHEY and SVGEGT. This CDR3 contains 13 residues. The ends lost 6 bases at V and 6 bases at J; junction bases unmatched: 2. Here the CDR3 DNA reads TGTGCCAGCAGCCGGGACAGGGGTCAGCCCCAGCATTTT. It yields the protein CASSRDRGQPQHF.

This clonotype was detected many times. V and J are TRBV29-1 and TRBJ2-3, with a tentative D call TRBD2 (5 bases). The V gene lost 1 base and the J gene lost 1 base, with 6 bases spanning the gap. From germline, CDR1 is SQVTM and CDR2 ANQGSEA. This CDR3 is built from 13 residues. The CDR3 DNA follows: TGCAGCGTTGAAGGAGGGCGCACAGATACGCAGTATTTT. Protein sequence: CSVEGGRTDTQYF.

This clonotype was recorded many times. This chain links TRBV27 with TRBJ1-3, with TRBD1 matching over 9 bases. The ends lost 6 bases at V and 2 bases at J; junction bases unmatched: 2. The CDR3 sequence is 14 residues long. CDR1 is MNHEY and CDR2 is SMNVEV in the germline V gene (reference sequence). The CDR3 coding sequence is TGTGCCAGCAGACAGGGGGCTGCTGGAAACACCATATATTTT. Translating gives CASRQGAAGNTIYF.

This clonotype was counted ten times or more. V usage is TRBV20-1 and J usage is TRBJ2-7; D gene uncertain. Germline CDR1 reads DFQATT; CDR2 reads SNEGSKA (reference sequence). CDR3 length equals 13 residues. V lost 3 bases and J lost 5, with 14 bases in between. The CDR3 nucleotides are TGCAGTGCTAGTCAGGCGGTGTCCCACGAGCAGTACTTC. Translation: CSASQAVSHEQYF.